This TCR beta chain was identified during a study of cytomegalovirus exposure and HLA in healthy donors. Study observations and caveats: While the bulk of TCR sequences proved rare, some public TCRs turned up in many donors. When a later analysis compared HLA-associated TCR beta chains with equally common others, the HLA-associated chains turned out to be more clonally expanded and to have lower generation probabilities.

The PCR made use of 60 Vbeta and 13 Jbeta primers. This table comes from immunoSEQ multiplex PCR, and its TCRdb copy is limited to in-frame clones, with some not included. This repertoire includes tens of thousands of clones. After removal of 5 bases from V and 7 bases from J, the junction contained 10 bases not matched to a gene. CDR3 size: 16 residues. The V gene's germline CDR1 is MNHEY and CDR2 SMNVEV (reference sequence). A remark on this clone: The antigen remains undetermined.

This sequence originates from a boy aged 5-17 years in good health and CMV-seronegative. The sequenced sample consisted of PBMCs. V is TRBV27 and J is TRBJ2-1, with TRBD2 matching over 11 bases. CDR3 nucleotides: TGTGCCAGCAGTCCAATCGGGACTAGCGGCAGGAATGAGCAGTTCTTC. This gives the protein CASSPIGTSGRNEQFF.